This TCR beta chain was observed in a study of neoadjuvant nivolumab and ipilimumab in lung cancer. Remarks on this clone: What it recognizes is unknown.

TCRdb's table, derived via immunoSEQ multiplex PCR, lists solely in-frame clones and lacks some. There are over 25,000 clones in the sample; 83% occur only once, and 5% to 6% lies in the top ten. Regarding the study as a whole: Only two of four nivolumab-treated tumors gained richness and clonality by surgery. Compared with tumor-adjacent uninvolved lung, resected tumors showed greater richness and clonality. Pretherapy blood TCR richness correlated positively with resected tumor richness.

The CDR3 runs to 17 residues. From germline, CDR1 is ENHRY and CDR2 SYGVKD. Trimming cost V 3 bases and J 10 bases, with 24 bases left between them. V gene TRBV10-3 combines with J gene TRBJ2-2, with a weak D call TRBD1 (6 bases). The sequencing here drew on tumor tissue, taken after neoadjuvant nivolumab, alone or with ipilimumab, at or shortly before surgery. The sequence came from an adult with non-small cell lung cancer. This CDR3 reads CAISDRTGRAKWEELFF. The CDR3 DNA sequence: TGTGCCATCAGTGACCGCACAGGGCGGGCGAAGTGGGAGGAGCTGTTTTTT.